The rows below give T cell receptor beta chains drawn from one sample of a study of cytomegalovirus exposure and HLA in healthy donors. Libraries were prepared by immunoSEQ multiplex PCR; TCRdb keeps only in-frame clonotypes and omits some of them. Its clone listing holds around 31,000 clones. Sequences were obtained from PBMCs. The source is a man younger than 40 in good health and CMV-seronegative. Each CDR3 is given with its conserved first and last residue. Each record gives: J gene, D gene, V gene, CDR3 protein, CDR3 DNA. D genes are given only for firm matches.

j_call: TRBJ2-1
d_call: NA
v_call: TRBV18
cdr3_aa: CASLGPNNEQFF
cdr3_nt: TGTGCCAGCTTGGGGCCGAACAATGAGCAGTTCTTC

j_call: TRBJ2-1
d_call: NA
v_call: TRBV19
cdr3_aa: CASSMTGLGSSSYNEQFF
cdr3_nt: TGTGCCAGTAGTATGACAGGCCTGGGGTCTAGCTCCTACAATGAGCAGTTCTTC

j_call: TRBJ1-3
d_call: NA
v_call: TRBV28
cdr3_aa: CASSFSGQLLSGNTIYF
cdr3_nt: TGTGCCAGCAGTTTTTCCGGACAGCTCCTCTCTGGAAACACCATATATTTT

j_call: TRBJ1-6
d_call: TRBD1
v_call: TRBV30
cdr3_aa: CAWTGIGTGSSPLHF
cdr3_nt: TGTGCCTGGACAGGAATCGGGACAGGGTCTTCACCCCTCCACTTT

j_call: TRBJ2-1
d_call: TRBD2
v_call: TRBV28
cdr3_aa: CAKGREPTYNEQFF
cdr3_nt: TGTGCCAAAGGGAGGGAGCCAACCTACAATGAGCAGTTCTTC

j_call: TRBJ2-7
d_call: NA
v_call: TRBV6-5
cdr3_aa: CASSYSKQGAYEQYF
cdr3_nt: TGTGCCAGCAGTTACTCGAAGCAGGGTGCCTACGAGCAGTACTTC

j_call: TRBJ2-7
d_call: NA
v_call: TRBV27
cdr3_aa: CASSPSGAEQYF
cdr3_nt: TGTGCCAGCAGTCCCTCGGGTGCCGAGCAGTACTTC

j_call: TRBJ2-7
d_call: TRBD2
v_call: TRBV9
cdr3_aa: CASSVFDSGSYEQYF
cdr3_nt: TGTGCCAGCAGCGTATTTGATAGCGGGAGCTACGAGCAGTACTTC

j_call: TRBJ2-7
d_call: TRBD1
v_call: TRBV9
cdr3_aa: CASSVADRVHEQYF
cdr3_nt: TGTGCCAGCAGCGTAGCTGACAGGGTACACGAGCAGTACTTC

j_call: TRBJ1-2
d_call: NA
v_call: TRBV19
cdr3_aa: CASSTGGGYTF
cdr3_nt: TGTGCCAGTAGCACAGGTGGTGGCTACACCTTC

j_call: TRBJ2-7
d_call: TRBD2
v_call: TRBV27
cdr3_aa: CASSLLAGSEQYF
cdr3_nt: TGTGCCAGCAGTTTACTAGCGGGGAGCGAGCAGTACTTC

j_call: TRBJ2-3
d_call: TRBD2
v_call: TRBV30
cdr3_aa: CAWVSGGAVYTQYF
cdr3_nt: TGTGCCTGGGTTAGCGGGGGGGCCGTATATACGCAGTATTTT

j_call: TRBJ2-3
d_call: TRBD2
v_call: TRBV19
cdr3_aa: CASTSAGGTDTQYF
cdr3_nt: TGTGCCAGTACATCAGCGGGAGGCACAGATACGCAGTATTTT

j_call: TRBJ2-3
d_call: TRBD2
v_call: TRBV4-1
cdr3_aa: CASSQDGTGGVTDTQYF
cdr3_nt: TGCGCCAGCAGCCAAGATGGTACGGGAGGGGTCACAGATACGCAGTATTTT

j_call: TRBJ1-4
d_call: TRBD1
v_call: TRBV12-5
cdr3_aa: CASGSHRGIASNEKLFF
cdr3_nt: TGTGCTAGTGGTTCCCACAGGGGGATCGCCTCTAATGAAAAACTGTTTTTT

j_call: TRBJ2-7
d_call: TRBD1
v_call: TRBV7-9
cdr3_aa: CASSSAPGTGYYEQYF
cdr3_nt: TGTGCCAGCAGCTCAGCTCCCGGGACAGGGTATTACGAGCAGTACTTC

j_call: TRBJ1-1
d_call: NA
v_call: TRBV5-6
cdr3_aa: CASSLGTGTTEAFF
cdr3_nt: TGTGCCAGCAGCTTGGGAACAGGGACCACTGAAGCTTTCTTT

j_call: TRBJ2-7
d_call: NA
v_call: TRBV2
cdr3_aa: CASSGHFYYEQYF
cdr3_nt: TGTGCCAGCAGCGGACATTTTTACTACGAGCAGTACTTC

j_call: TRBJ2-1
d_call: NA
v_call: TRBV20-1
cdr3_aa: CSARALASGFF
cdr3_nt: TGCAGTGCTAGAGCCCTAGCGTCGGGGTTCTTC

j_call: TRBJ1-2
d_call: TRBD1
v_call: TRBV6-5
cdr3_aa: CASSYSDRVYGYTF
cdr3_nt: TGTGCCAGCAGTTACTCGGACAGGGTCTATGGCTACACCTTC